These T cell receptor beta chains were read from a single sample in a study of regulatory dendritic cells for organ transplantation. Only in-frame clones appear in the TCRdb table, and some are missing; sequencing was by immunoSEQ multiplex PCR. The sample lists 30,000 or so clones; more than 65% were seen once. Input material: naive CD8+ T cells from blood. Receptors originate from a human donor in good health. CDR3s include the opening cysteine and the closing phenylalanine or tryptophan. The order of the fields is V gene, J gene, CDR3 length, clone size, D gene, CDR3 DNA, CDR3 protein. The D gene is left open where the match is weak. A row's size may be missing; if present it is once, few, many or a size class.

V: TRBV6-5; J: TRBJ1-1; length: 13; size: few; D: -; DNA: TGTGCCAGCAGTTACTCGAGCAGGCTTGAAGCTTTCTTT; CDR3: CASSYSSRLEAFF
V: TRBV4-3; J: TRBJ1-2; length: 14; size: -; D: -; DNA: TGCGCCAGCAGCCAAGATGACGCGGGCTATGGCTACACCTTC; CDR3: CASSQDDAGYGYTF
V: TRBV7-6; J: TRBJ2-6; length: 14; size: -; D: -; DNA: TGTGCCAGCAGGCAGGGGTCTGGGGCCAACGTCCTGACTTTC; CDR3: CASRQGSGANVLTF
V: TRBV13; J: TRBJ2-7; length: 13; size: -; D: -; DNA: TGTGCCAGCAGCTTAGTGACAGGCGGCGAGCAGTACTTC; CDR3: CASSLVTGGEQYF
V: TRBV6-5; J: TRBJ1-1; length: 14; size: -; D: TRBD1; DNA: TGTGCCAGCAGTTACGGACAGGGGAACACTGAAGCTTTCTTT; CDR3: CASSYGQGNTEAFF
V: TRBV4-2; J: TRBJ1-2; length: 12; size: few; D: TRBD1; DNA: TGTGCCAGCAGCTCAGGGGGCCTGGTCTACACCTTC; CDR3: CASSSGGLVYTF
V: TRBV7-9; J: TRBJ2-2; length: 15; size: -; D: TRBD1; DNA: TGTGCCAGCAGCTTAGAACAGGGGGCGGCCGGGGAGCTGTTTTTT; CDR3: CASSLEQGAAGELFF
V: TRBV4-1; J: TRBJ1-2; length: 15; size: -; D: TRBD1; DNA: TGCGCCAGCAGCCAAGGACAGGGTATTGGCTATGGCTACACCTTC; CDR3: CASSQGQGIGYGYTF
V: TRBV7-7; J: TRBJ2-3; length: 18; size: -; D: TRBD2; DNA: TGTGCCAGCAGCTCGCCCCGAACTAGCGGGGGGGCTGAAGATACGCAGTATTTT; CDR3: CASSSPRTSGGAEDTQYF
V: TRBV5-6; J: TRBJ1-2; length: 13; size: few; D: TRBD1; DNA: TGTGCCAGCAGCCCAAGACAGGGTGTTGGCTACACCTTC; CDR3: CASSPRQGVGYTF
V: TRBV15; J: TRBJ2-3; length: 16; size: -; D: TRBD2; DNA: TGTGCCACCAGCAGAGATCAAAGCGGGGGCACAGATACGCAGTATTTT; CDR3: CATSRDQSGGTDTQYF
V: TRBV6-9; J: TRBJ1-1; length: 15; size: -; D: -; DNA: TGTGCCAGCAGTTATCTCAGGGAGGAGGCGGATGAAGCTTTCTTT; CDR3: CASSYLREEADEAFF
V: TRBV4-3; J: TRBJ1-2; length: 13; size: -; D: TRBD1; DNA: TGCGCCAGCAGCCACGGGACAGGAGGAGGCTACACCTTC; CDR3: CASSHGTGGGYTF
V: TRBV7-9; J: TRBJ2-3; length: 14; size: -; D: -; DNA: TGTGCCAGCAGCTTGGATCTAGCAAAAGATACGCAGTATTTT; CDR3: CASSLDLAKDTQYF
V: TRBV7-9; J: TRBJ1-6; length: 18; size: -; D: -; DNA: TGTGCCAGCAGCTTTGGGGCAGGCGTGGGCTCCTATAATTCACCCCTCCACTTT; CDR3: CASSFGAGVGSYNSPLHF
V: TRBV5-4; J: TRBJ2-1; length: 12; size: -; D: -; DNA: TGTGCCAGCAGCTTCTCTGTCAATGAGCAGTTCTTC; CDR3: CASSFSVNEQFF
V: TRBV2; J: TRBJ1-2; length: 12; size: few; D: TRBD1; DNA: TGTGCCAGCACGGACAGGGGCGATGGCTACACCTTC; CDR3: CASTDRGDGYTF
V: TRBV10-2; J: TRBJ1-5; length: 14; size: -; D: -; DNA: TGCGCCAGCAGTGGCGGGGGCAAGGTTCAGCCCCAGCATTTT; CDR3: CASSGGGKVQPQHF
V: TRBV5-1; J: TRBJ2-3; length: 17; size: -; D: TRBD2; DNA: TGCGCCAGCAGCCAGGAGACTAGCGGCCCTAGCACAGATACGCAGTATTTT; CDR3: CASSQETSGPSTDTQYF
V: TRBV29-1; J: TRBJ1-1; length: 13; size: -; D: TRBD1; DNA: TGCAGCGTGACGGACAGGGCAAACACTGAAGCTTTCTTT; CDR3: CSVTDRANTEAFF
V: TRBV5-4; J: TRBJ1-2; length: 14; size: -; D: -; DNA: TGTGCCAGCAGCTTGGACGCGGTGGACTATGGCTACACCTTC; CDR3: CASSLDAVDYGYTF
V: TRBV6-5; J: TRBJ1-2; length: 12; size: once; D: TRBD1; DNA: TGTGCCAGCAGTGGACAGGGGGAGAGCTACACCTTC; CDR3: CASSGQGESYTF
V: TRBV19; J: TRBJ1-1; length: 13; size: once; D: -; DNA: TGTGCCAGTAGTATCCCTTTCAGGCCTGAAGCTTTCTTT; CDR3: CASSIPFRPEAFF
V: TRBV4-3; J: TRBJ2-7; length: 15; size: -; D: TRBD2; DNA: TGCGCCAGCAGCCCGGGGGGACTAGGTGGCTACGAGCAGTACTTC; CDR3: CASSPGGLGGYEQYF
V: TRBV11-2; J: TRBJ2-7; length: 15; size: few; D: -; DNA: TGTGCCAGCAGCCCACCTCGGAACAGGGATGGCGAGCAGTACTTC; CDR3: CASSPPRNRDGEQYF
V: TRBV29-1; J: TRBJ1-1; length: 11; size: -; D: -; DNA: TGCAGCGTTGAAGTCCAGACAGAAGCTTTCTTT; CDR3: CSVEVQTEAFF
V: TRBV2; J: TRBJ2-1; length: 14; size: once; D: TRBD2; DNA: TGTGCCAGCGCTAGCGGGGGGATTTACAATGAGCAGTTCTTC; CDR3: CASASGGIYNEQFF
V: TRBV6-6; J: TRBJ1-1; length: 15; size: -; D: -; DNA: TGTGCCAGCAGTTCCCCCGGGGGGAGGAACACTGAAGCTTTCTTT; CDR3: CASSSPGGRNTEAFF
V: TRBV7-2; J: TRBJ2-5; length: 14; size: -; D: TRBD2; DNA: TGTGCCAGCAGCTTAGAGCGGGGGTGGGAGACCCAGTACTTC; CDR3: CASSLERGWETQYF
V: TRBV4-1; J: TRBJ2-3; length: 15; size: -; D: -; DNA: TGCGCCAGCAGCCTCGGGGCAGGGGATACAGATACGCAGTATTTT; CDR3: CASSLGAGDTDTQYF
V: TRBV7-9; J: TRBJ1-1; length: 14; size: -; D: -; DNA: TGTGCCAGCAGGGGCATGGATGGGAACACTGAAGCTTTCTTT; CDR3: CASRGMDGNTEAFF
V: TRBV14; J: TRBJ1-1; length: 15; size: -; D: -; DNA: TGTGCCAGCAGCCAAGATTGGGCAGTGAACACTGAAGCTTTCTTT; CDR3: CASSQDWAVNTEAFF
V: TRBV6-5; J: TRBJ2-7; length: 12; size: -; D: -; DNA: TGTGCCAGCAGTTCTAGTCCCTACGAGCAGTACTTC; CDR3: CASSSSPYEQYF
V: TRBV9; J: TRBJ1-5; length: 15; size: -; D: TRBD1; DNA: TGTGCCAGCAGCGCCAAAGGGGGCGGCAATCAGCCCCAGCATTTT; CDR3: CASSAKGGGNQPQHF
V: TRBV4-3; J: TRBJ1-1; length: 14; size: -; D: -; DNA: TGCGCCAGCAGCCAAGGAGAGCTGAACACTGAAGCTTTCTTT; CDR3: CASSQGELNTEAFF
V: TRBV11-2; J: TRBJ2-4; length: 15; size: -; D: -; DNA: TGTGCCAGCAGCTTGGGAGTCGCAGCCAAAAACATTCAGTACTTC; CDR3: CASSLGVAAKNIQYF
V: TRBV4-3; J: TRBJ2-1; length: 15; size: -; D: -; DNA: TGCGCCAGCAGCCAAGATGGAGAAGGAGACAATGAGCAGTTCTTC; CDR3: CASSQDGEGDNEQFF
V: TRBV7-6; J: TRBJ2-3; length: 14; size: -; D: -; DNA: TGTGCCAGCAGCTTAGTGGCAGGCACAGATACGCAGTATTTT; CDR3: CASSLVAGTDTQYF
V: TRBV19; J: TRBJ1-5; length: 16; size: -; D: -; DNA: TGTGCCAGTAGTATAGTTTTGGACAGCTTCAATCAGCCCCAGCATTTT; CDR3: CASSIVLDSFNQPQHF
V: TRBV13; J: TRBJ2-6; length: 17; size: -; D: -; DNA: TGTGCCAGCAGCCTACAGGGTTTCGAAACTGGGGCCAACGTCCTGACTTTC; CDR3: CASSLQGFETGANVLTF
V: TRBV11-1; J: TRBJ2-7; length: 13; size: -; D: -; DNA: TGTGCCAGCAGTAAACAGGGACCGAACGAGCAGTACTTC; CDR3: CASSKQGPNEQYF
V: TRBV11-3; J: TRBJ1-4; length: 13; size: -; D: -; DNA: TGTGCCAGCAGCTTCCAAACTAATGAAAAACTGTTTTTT; CDR3: CASSFQTNEKLFF